The next 12 T cell receptor beta chains were all read from a single sample in a study of T cell responses to AZD1222 COVID-19 vaccine. The protocol was immunoSEQ multiplex PCR, while the TCRdb copy is restricted to in-frame clones and leaves out a portion. Of 140,000 to 150,000 clones listed, roughly nine tenths are singletons. This material consisted of peripheral blood, taken on day 0 of AZD1222 vaccination. These receptors came from an adult in good health.

The chain employs TRBV2 and TRBJ2-3; 15 bases are shared with TRBD2. The germline V gene has CDR1 SNHLY and CDR2 FYNNEI. With V trimmed by 6 bases and J by 14 bases, 9 bases remained unmatched. The CDR3 sequence is 14 residues long. DNA for the CDR3: TGTGCCAGCAGCGAGGGACTAGCGGGGGGACACCGGTATTTT. It is translated as CASSEGLAGGHRYF.

The chain uses TRBV2 and TRBJ1-5; possibly TRBD1 for D (5 bases). CDR1 SNHLY and CDR2 FYNNEI come from the germline V gene. Between the trimmed V and J ends, which lost 7 bases and 1 base, there was a span of 23 bases. This CDR3 has 18 amino acids. The CDR3 bases are TGTGCCAGCATCCCAGGCGGGATCGGGGCCCCCAGCAATCAGCCCCAGCATTTT. This gives the protein CASIPGGIGAPSNQPQHF.

This clone showed up just once. The V call is TRBV3-1 (or the pseudogene TRBV3-2), the J call TRBJ1-6; possibly TRBD1 for D (5 bases). Trimming stripped 4 bases from V and 7 bases from J, with 14 bases between. The CDR3 is made up of 15 amino acids. Germline loops: CDR1 LGHDT, CDR2 YNNKEL (reference sequence). The CDR3 nucleotides read TGTGCCAGCAGCCGTCGACAGTCGTTGAATTCACCCCTCCACTTT. Translated, it gives CASSRRQSLNSPLHF.

The chain has TRBV13 and TRBJ2-3; tentative D call: TRBD2 (6 bases). The germline CDR1 and CDR2 sequences are PRHDT and FYEKMQ (reference sequence). Trimming stripped 4 bases from V and 5 bases from J, with 28 bases between. CDR3 size: 19 residues. CDR3 bases: TGTGCCAGCAGCTGGACACACGGACTTCGGGCTGGGAGGAAAGATACGCAGTATTTT. It codes for CASSWTHGLRAGRKDTQYF.

The chain recombines TRBV10-3 with TRBJ2-3; 15 bases are shared with TRBD2. CDR1 ENHRY and CDR2 SYGVKD come from the germline V gene. J lost 3 bases, V lost 5 bases, and 9 bases had no gene match. The CDR3 runs 18 residues. The CDR3 is CAISRKNGLAGGTDTQYF. The CDR3 DNA reads as TGTGCCATCAGTCGCAAGAATGGACTAGCGGGGGGGACAGATACGCAGTATTTT.

This clone was detected once. The chain has TRBV28 and TRBJ1-5; D gene unclear. This CDR3 has 13 amino acids. V lost 6 bases and J 6 bases, leaving 12 bases between the germline ends. CDR1 and CDR2 from the germline V gene are MDHEN and SYDVKM. Here the CDR3 DNA reads TGTGCCAGCAGAGCCCAGCGGTTTCAGCCCCAGCATTTT. It is translated as CASRAQRFQPQHF. The full variable domain, in which reference TRBV28 and TRBJ1-5 provide the parts outside the CDR3, is DVKVTQSSRYLVKRTGEKVFLECVQDMDHENMFWYRQDPGLGLRLIYFSYDVKMKEKGDIPEGYSVSREKKERFSLILESASTNQTSMYLCASRAQRFQPQHFGDGTRLSIL.

The V and J genes are TRBV27 and TRBJ2-1; no clear D gene. The CDR3 loop spans 13 amino acids. Trimming cost V 4 bases and J 7 bases, with 11 bases left between them. Germline CDR1 and CDR2: MNHEY and SMNVEV (reference sequence). DNA of the CDR3: TGTGCCAGCAGTTCCTCTGGCTCGAATGAGCAGTTCTTC. This translates into CASSSSGSNEQFF.

The chain couples TRBV7-6 to TRBJ1-1, with TRBD1 identical over 7 bases. Trimming at V came to 5 bases and at J to 11 bases, leaving 14 bases not matched to a gene. Looked up from germline, CDR1 is SGHVS and CDR2 is FNYEAQ. CDR3 length equals 14 residues. The CDR3 sequence: CASSKDATGSSAFF. The CDR3 DNA follows: TGTGCCAGCAGCAAAGACGCGACAGGGAGTTCTGCTTTCTTT.

This chain links TRBV13 with TRBJ2-7; D possibly corresponds to TRBD2 (5 bases). V was cut by 5 bases and J by 5 bases, with 10 bases left in between. This CDR3 spans 12 amino acids. CDR1 is PRHDT, CDR2 FYEKMQ, per germline (reference sequence). The CDR3 nucleotides are TGTGCCAGCAGCCCCTCGGGGAACGAGCAGTACTTC. Protein: CASSPSGNEQYF.

The chain employs TRBV4-1 and TRBJ2-7; D gene ambiguous. The germline CDR1 and CDR2 sequences are MGHRA and YSYEKL. The CDR3 runs to 13 residues. V was shortened by 5 bases and J by 6 bases, with 14 bases between the two germline ends. CDR3 in amino acids: CASSSHPFSEQYF. The CDR3, as DNA: TGCGCCAGCAGCTCTCACCCCTTTAGCGAGCAGTACTTC.

V gene TRBV28 combines with J gene TRBJ1-3; no firm D call. V was shortened by 9 bases and J by 5 bases, with 14 bases between the two germline ends. Germline V gene data show CDR1 as MDHEN and CDR2 as SYDVKM. The CDR3 totals 13 residues. CDR3 protein: CASRAAGRNTIYF. CDR3 coding DNA: TGTGCCAGTCGGGCGGCAGGTAGAAACACCATATATTTT.

This chain connects TRBV7-9 to TRBJ2-1, with TRBD2 matching 7 bases. Per the germline V gene, CDR1 is SEHNR and CDR2 is FQNEAQ (reference sequence). Unmatched junction bases numbered 13, after V lost 8 bases and J lost 3 bases. The CDR3 covers 16 residues. For the CDR3, the DNA is TGTGCCAGCGAAAGATGGCGGGAGTTAGGCTACAATGAGCAGTTCTTC. This gives the protein CASERWRELGYNEQFF.